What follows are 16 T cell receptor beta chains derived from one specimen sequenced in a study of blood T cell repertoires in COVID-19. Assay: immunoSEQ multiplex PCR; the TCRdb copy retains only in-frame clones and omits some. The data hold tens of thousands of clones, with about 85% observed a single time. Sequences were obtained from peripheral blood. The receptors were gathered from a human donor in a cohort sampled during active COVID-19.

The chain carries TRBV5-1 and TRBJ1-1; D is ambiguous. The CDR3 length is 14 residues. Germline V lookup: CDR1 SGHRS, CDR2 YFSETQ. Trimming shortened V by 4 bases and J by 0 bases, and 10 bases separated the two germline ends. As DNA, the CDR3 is TGCGCCAGCAGCCATATACAAATGAACACTGAAGCTTTCTTT. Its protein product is CASSHIQMNTEAFF.

CDR3 DNA: TGTGCCAGCCCTCCCTTGCCGGGGGTACGTACCGGGGAGCTGTTTTTT. It specifies CASPPLPGVRTGELFF. This chain connects TRBV7-4 to TRBJ2-2, with a tentative D call TRBD2 (6 bases). Trimming left V 8 bases short and J 5 bases short, with 21 bases between. CDR3 size: 16 residues. CDR1 is SGHVT and CDR2 is SQSDAQ in the germline V gene.

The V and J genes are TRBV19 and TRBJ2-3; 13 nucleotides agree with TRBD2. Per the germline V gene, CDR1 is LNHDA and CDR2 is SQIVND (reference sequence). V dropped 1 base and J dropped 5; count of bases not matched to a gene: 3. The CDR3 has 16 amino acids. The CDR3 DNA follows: TGTGCCAGTAGTATAGGACTAGCGGGGGGCGAAGATACGCAGTATTTT. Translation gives CASSIGLAGGEDTQYF.

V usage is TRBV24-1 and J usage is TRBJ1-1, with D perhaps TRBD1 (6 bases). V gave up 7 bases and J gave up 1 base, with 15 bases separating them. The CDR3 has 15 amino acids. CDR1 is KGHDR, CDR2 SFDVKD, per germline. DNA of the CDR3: TGTGCCACCAGGCGGGGGCAGGGGCCGAACACTGAAGCTTTCTTT. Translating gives CATRRGQGPNTEAFF.

The DNA of the CDR3 is TGTGCCAGCAGCAGACTAGCGGCCTACGAGCAGTACTTC. It is translated as CASSRLAAYEQYF. This chain uses TRBV12-3 or TRBV12-4 with TRBJ2-7, with TRBD2 matching 9 bases. The trim removed 6 bases at V and 2 bases at J, leaving 2 bases unmatched. The CDR3 loop spans 13 amino acids.

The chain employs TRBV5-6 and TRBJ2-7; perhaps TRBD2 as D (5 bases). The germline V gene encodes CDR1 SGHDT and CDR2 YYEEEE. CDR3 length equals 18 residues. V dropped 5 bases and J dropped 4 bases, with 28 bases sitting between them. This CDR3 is CASRSTFKDGSTGYEQYF. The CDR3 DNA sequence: TGTGCCAGCAGATCTACCTTTAAGGACGGATCCACGGGGTACGAGCAGTACTTC. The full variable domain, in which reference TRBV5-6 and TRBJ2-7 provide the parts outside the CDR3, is DAGVTQSPTHLIKTRGQQVTLRCSPKSGHDTVSWYQQALGQGPQFIFQYYEEEERQRGNFPDRFSGHQFPNYSSELNVNALLLGDSALYLCASRSTFKDGSTGYEQYFGPGTRLTVT.

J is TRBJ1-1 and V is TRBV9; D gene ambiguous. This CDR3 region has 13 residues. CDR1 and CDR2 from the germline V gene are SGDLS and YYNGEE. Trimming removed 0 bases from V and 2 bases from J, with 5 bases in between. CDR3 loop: CASSVDYNTEAFF. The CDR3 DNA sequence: TGTGCCAGCAGCGTAGACTATAACACTGAAGCTTTCTTT.

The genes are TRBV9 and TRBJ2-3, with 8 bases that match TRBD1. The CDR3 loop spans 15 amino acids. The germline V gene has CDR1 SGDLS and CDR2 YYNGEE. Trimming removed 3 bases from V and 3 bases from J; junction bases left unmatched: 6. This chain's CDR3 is CASSAQGVRTDTQYF. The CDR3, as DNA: TGTGCCAGCAGCGCACAGGGGGTCCGAACAGATACGCAGTATTTT.

This CDR3 is CASSTPERQVGRLFF. The CDR3 region has the DNA TGTGCCAGCAGTACACCAGAGAGACAGGTGGGGCGGCTGTTTTTT. V usage is TRBV2 and J usage is TRBJ2-2; D perhaps matches TRBD1 (6 bases). Germline CDR1 is SNHLY and CDR2 is FYNNEI. Trimming cost V 5 bases and J 13 bases, with 23 bases left between them. This CDR3 spans 15 amino acids.

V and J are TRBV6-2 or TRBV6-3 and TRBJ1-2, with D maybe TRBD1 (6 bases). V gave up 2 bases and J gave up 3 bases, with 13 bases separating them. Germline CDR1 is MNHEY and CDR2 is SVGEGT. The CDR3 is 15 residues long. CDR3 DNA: TGTGCCAGCAGTTACAGCCTAAACAGGGACTATGGCTACACCTTC. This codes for CASSYSLNRDYGYTF.

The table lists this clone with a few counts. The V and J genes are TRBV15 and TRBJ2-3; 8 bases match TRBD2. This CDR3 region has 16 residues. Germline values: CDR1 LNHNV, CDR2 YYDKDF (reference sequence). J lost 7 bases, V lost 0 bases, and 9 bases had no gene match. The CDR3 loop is CATSRDRGGRGYTQYF. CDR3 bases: TGTGCCACCAGCAGAGATCGGGGGGGACGGGGCTATACGCAGTATTTT.

CDR3 in amino acids: CASSIGRGNTEAFF. The DNA for the CDR3 is TGTGCCAGTAGTATAGGACGAGGGAACACTGAAGCTTTCTTT. The rearrangement uses TRBV19 and TRBJ1-1, with D unresolved. V was trimmed by 1 base and J by 1 base, leaving 7 bases between them. Looked up from germline, CDR1 is LNHDA and CDR2 is SQIVND (reference sequence). The CDR3 consists of 14 residues.

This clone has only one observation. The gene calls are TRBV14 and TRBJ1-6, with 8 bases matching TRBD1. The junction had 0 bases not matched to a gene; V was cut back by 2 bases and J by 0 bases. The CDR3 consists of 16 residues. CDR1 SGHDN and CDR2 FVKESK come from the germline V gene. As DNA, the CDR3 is TGTGCCAGCAGCCAAACAGGGGGCTCCTATAATTCACCCCTCCACTTT. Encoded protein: CASSQTGGSYNSPLHF.

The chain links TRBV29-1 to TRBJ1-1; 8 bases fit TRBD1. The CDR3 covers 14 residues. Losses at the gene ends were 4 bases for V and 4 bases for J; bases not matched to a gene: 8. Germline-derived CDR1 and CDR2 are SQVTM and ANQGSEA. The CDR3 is CSVASGGIGTEAFF. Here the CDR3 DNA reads TGCAGCGTTGCATCAGGGGGCATAGGCACTGAAGCTTTCTTT.

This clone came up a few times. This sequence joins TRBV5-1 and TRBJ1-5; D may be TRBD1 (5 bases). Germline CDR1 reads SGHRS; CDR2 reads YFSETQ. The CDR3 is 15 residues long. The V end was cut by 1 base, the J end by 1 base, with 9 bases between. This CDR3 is CASSLTGGSNQPQHF. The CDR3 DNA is TGCGCCAGCAGCTTGACGGGGGGAAGCAATCAGCCCCAGCATTTT.

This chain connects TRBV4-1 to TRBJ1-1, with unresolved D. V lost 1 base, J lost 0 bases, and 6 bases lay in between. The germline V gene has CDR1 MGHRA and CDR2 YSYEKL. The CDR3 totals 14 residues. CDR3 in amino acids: CASSQVALNTEAFF. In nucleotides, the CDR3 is TGCGCCAGCAGCCAAGTCGCGTTGAACACTGAAGCTTTCTTT.